This T cell receptor beta chain stems from a study of OX40 agonist ivuxolimab in advanced cancers. Study-level background: Treatment of patients was with ivuxolimab, an agonistic anti-OX40 (CD134) antibody. Study results and limitations: Researchers report that CD8+ T cells had, on average, more expanded clones than CD4+.

The CDR3 runs to 16 residues. V lost 1 base, J lost 8 bases, and 5 bases stayed unmatched. Germline CDR1 SGHVS, CDR2 FQNEAQ. TCRdb's table, derived via immunoSEQ multiplex PCR, lists solely in-frame clones and lacks some. The table records some 60,000 clones, just over 90% of them present only once. Concerning this clone itself: Antigen specificity is unknown.

The TCR originated in an adult with an advanced solid tumor such as melanoma, head and neck, liver or kidney cancer. V usage is TRBV7-8 and J usage is TRBJ1-6; 10 nucleotides align to TRBD1. This material consisted of CD4+ or CD8+ T cells sorted from blood, taken in a trial of the OX40 agonist ivuxolimab. The CDR3 region is CASSLGSGTGDSPLHF. The CDR3, as DNA: TGTGCCAGCAGCTTAGGTTCCGGGACAGGGGATTCACCCCTCCACTTT.